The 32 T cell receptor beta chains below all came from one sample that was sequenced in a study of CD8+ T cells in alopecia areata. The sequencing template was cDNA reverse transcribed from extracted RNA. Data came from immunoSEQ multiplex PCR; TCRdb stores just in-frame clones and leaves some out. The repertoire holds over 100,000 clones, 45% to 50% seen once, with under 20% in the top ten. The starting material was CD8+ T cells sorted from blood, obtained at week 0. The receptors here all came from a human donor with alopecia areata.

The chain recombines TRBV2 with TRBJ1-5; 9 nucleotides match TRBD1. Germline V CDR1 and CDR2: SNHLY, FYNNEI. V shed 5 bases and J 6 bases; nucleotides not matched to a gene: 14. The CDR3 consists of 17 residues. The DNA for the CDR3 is TGTGCCAGCAGTATATATCCCCTACAGGGGGCAACTCAGCCCCAGCATTTT. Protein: CASSIYPLQGATQPQHF.

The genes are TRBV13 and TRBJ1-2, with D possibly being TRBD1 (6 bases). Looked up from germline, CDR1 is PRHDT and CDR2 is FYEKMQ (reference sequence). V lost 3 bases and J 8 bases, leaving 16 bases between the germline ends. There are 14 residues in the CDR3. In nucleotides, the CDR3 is TGTGCCAGCAGCTTCCTATCCGGGACAACCGGCTACACCTTC. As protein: CASSFLSGTTGYTF.

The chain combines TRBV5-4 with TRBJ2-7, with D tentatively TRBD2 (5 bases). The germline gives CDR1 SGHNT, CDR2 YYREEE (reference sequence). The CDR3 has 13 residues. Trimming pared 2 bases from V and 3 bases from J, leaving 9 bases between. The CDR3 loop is CASSLSRDYEQYF. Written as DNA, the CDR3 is TGTGCCAGCAGCTTATCCCGGGACTACGAGCAGTACTTC.

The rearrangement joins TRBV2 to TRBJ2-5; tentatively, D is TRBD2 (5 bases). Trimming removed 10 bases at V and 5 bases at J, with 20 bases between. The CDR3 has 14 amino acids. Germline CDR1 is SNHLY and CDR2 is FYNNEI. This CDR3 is CATLVRTVMETQYF. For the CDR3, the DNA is TGTGCCACTTTAGTTCGGACTGTTATGGAGACCCAGTACTTC.

CDR3 bases: TGTGCCAGCAGCACCGGACTAGCGGGCTACGAGCAGTACTTC. Its protein is CASSTGLAGYEQYF. The chain uses TRBV9 and TRBJ2-7; 11 bases are shared with TRBD2. Per the germline V gene, CDR1 is SGDLS and CDR2 is YYNGEE. The CDR3 consists of 14 residues. J lost 3 bases, V lost 4 bases, and 3 bases had no gene match.

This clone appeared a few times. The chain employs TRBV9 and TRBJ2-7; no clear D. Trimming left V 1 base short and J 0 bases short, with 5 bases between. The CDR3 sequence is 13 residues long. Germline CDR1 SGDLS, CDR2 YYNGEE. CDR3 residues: CASSVHSSYEQYF. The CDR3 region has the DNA TGTGCCAGCAGCGTACATAGCTCCTACGAGCAGTACTTC.

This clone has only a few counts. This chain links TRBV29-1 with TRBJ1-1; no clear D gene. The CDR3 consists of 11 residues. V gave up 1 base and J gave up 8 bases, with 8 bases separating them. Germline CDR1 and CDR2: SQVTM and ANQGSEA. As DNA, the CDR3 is TGCAGCGTTGAAGTCTGGCGGGAAGCTTTCTTT. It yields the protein CSVEVWREAFF.

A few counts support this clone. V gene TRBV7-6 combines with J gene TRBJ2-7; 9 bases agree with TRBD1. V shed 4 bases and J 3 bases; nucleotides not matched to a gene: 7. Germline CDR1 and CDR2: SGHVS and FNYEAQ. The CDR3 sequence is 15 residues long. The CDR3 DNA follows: TGTGCCAGCAGCTCGCGACAGGGGGGTGTCTACGAGCAGTACTTC. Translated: CASSSRQGGVYEQYF.

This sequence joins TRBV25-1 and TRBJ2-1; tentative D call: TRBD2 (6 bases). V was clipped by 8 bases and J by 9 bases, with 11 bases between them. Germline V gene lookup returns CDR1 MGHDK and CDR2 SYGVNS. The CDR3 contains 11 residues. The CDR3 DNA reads TGTGCCAGCCTGCTGGGGGGTGAGCAGTTCTTC. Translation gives CASLLGGEQFF.

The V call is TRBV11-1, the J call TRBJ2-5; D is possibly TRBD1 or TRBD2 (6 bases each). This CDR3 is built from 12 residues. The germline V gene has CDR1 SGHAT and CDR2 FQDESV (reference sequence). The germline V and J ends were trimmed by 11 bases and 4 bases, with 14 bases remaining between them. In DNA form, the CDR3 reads TGTGCCTCTAAGGGGGGCAGAGAGACCCAGTACTTC. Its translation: CASKGGRETQYF.

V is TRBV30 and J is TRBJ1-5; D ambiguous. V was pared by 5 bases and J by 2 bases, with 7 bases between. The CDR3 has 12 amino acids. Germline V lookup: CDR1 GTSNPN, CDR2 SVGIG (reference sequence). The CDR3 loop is CAWDMGNQPQHF. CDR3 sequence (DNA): TGTGCCTGGGACATGGGCAATCAGCCCCAGCATTTT. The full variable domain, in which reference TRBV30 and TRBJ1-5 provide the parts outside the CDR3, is SQTIHQWPATLVQPVGSPLSLECTVEGTSNPNLYWYRQAAGRGLQLLFYSVGIGQISSEVPQNLSASRPQDRQFILSSKKLLLSDSGFYLCAWDMGNQPQHFGDGTRLSIL.

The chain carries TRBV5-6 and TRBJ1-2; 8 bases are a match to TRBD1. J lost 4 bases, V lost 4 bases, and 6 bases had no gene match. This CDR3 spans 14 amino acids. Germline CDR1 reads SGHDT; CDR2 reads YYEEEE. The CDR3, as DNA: TGTGCCAGCAGCAGGACAGGGTCCGCCTATGGCTACACCTTC. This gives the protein CASSRTGSAYGYTF.

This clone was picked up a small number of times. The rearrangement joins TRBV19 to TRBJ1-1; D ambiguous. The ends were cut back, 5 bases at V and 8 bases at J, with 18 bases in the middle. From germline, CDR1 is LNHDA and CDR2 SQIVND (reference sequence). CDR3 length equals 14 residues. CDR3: CASSPLHGYEEAFF. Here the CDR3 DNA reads TGTGCCAGTAGTCCCCTACACGGCTACGAAGAAGCTTTCTTT. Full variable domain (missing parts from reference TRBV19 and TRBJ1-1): DGGITQSPKYLFRKEGQNVTLSCEQNLNHDAMYWYRQDPGQGLRLIYYSQIVNDFQKGDIAEGYSVSREKKESFPLTVTSAQKNPTAFYLCASSPLHGYEEAFFGQGTRLTVV.

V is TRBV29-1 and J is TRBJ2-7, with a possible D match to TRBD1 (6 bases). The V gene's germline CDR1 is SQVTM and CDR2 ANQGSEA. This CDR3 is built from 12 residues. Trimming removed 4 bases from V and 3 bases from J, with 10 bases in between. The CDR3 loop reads CSVGVDSYEQYF. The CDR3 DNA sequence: TGCAGCGTTGGAGTGGACAGCTACGAGCAGTACTTC.

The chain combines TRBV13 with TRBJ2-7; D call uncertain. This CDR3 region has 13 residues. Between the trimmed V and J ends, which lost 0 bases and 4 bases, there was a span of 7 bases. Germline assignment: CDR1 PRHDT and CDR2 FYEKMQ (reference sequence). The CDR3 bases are TGTGCCAGCAGCTTAGGTAAGGGATACGAGCAGTACTTC. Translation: CASSLGKGYEQYF.

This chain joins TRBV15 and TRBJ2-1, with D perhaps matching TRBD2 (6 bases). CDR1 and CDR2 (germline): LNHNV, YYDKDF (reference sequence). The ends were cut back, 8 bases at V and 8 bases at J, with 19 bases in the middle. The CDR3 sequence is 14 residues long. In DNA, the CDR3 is TGTGCCACCGAACTTGGAGGAGGGTCTGATGAGCAGTTCTTC. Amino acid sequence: CATELGGGSDEQFF.

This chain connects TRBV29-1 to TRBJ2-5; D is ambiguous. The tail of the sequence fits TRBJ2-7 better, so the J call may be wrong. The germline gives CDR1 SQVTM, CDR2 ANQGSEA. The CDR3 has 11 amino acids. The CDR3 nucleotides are TGCAGCGTTGGAGGCGGATACGAGCAGTACTTC. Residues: CSVGGGYEQYF.

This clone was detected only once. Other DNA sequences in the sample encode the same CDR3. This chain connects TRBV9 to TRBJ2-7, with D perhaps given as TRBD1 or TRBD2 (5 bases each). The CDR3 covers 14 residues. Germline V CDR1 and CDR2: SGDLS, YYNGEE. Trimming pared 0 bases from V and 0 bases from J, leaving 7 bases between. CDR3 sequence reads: CASSVGGSSYEQYF. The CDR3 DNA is TGTGCCAGCAGCGTAGGGGGGAGCTCCTACGAGCAGTACTTC.

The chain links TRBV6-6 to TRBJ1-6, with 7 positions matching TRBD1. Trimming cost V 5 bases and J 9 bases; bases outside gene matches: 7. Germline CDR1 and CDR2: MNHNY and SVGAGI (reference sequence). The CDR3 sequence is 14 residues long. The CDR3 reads CASSPRGISSPLHF. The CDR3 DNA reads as TGTGCCAGCAGTCCCAGGGGGATTAGTTCACCCCTCCACTTT.

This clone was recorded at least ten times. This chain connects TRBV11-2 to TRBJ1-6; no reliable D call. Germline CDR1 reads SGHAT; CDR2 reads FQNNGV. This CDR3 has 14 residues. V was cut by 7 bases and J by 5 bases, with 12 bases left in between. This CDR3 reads CASTHRPDNSPLHF. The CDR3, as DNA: TGTGCCAGCACCCACAGACCCGATAATTCACCCCTCCACTTT.

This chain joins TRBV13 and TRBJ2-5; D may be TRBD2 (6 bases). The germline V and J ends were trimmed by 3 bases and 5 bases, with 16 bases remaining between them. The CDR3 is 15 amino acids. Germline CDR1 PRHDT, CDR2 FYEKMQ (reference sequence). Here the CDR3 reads CASSLGGALEETQYF. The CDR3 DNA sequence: TGTGCCAGCAGCTTGGGCGGGGCACTTGAGGAGACCCAGTACTTC.

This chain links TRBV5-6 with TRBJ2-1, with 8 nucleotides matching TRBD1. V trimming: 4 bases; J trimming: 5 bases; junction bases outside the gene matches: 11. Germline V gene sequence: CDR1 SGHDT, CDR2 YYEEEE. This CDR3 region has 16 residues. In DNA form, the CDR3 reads TGTGCCAGCAGCCCTACCGACAGGGGACTGCACAATGAGCAGTTCTTC. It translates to CASSPTDRGLHNEQFF.

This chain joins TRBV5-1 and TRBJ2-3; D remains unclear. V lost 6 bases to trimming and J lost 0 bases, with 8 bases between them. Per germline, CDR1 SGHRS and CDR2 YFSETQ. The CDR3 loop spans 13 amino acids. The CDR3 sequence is CASTLRSTDTQYF. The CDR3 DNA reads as TGCGCCAGCACCTTAAGGAGCACAGATACGCAGTATTTT.

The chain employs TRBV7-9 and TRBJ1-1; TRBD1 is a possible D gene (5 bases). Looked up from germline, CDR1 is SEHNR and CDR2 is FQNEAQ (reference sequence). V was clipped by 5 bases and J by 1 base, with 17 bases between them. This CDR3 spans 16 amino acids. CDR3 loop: CASSLSRGRKNTEAFF. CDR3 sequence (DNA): TGTGCCAGCAGCCTTTCGCGGGGACGGAAGAACACTGAAGCTTTCTTT.

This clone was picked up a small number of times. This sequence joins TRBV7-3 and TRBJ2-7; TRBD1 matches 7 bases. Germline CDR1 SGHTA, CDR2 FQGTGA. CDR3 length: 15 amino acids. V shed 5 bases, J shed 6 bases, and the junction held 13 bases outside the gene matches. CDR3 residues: CASSPTTGVLLEQYF. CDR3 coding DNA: TGTGCCAGCAGCCCGACTACAGGGGTCCTACTCGAGCAGTACTTC.

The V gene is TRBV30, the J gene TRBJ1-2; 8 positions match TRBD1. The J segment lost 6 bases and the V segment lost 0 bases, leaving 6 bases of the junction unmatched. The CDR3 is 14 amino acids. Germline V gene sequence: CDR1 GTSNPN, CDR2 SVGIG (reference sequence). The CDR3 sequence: CAWSVSRQGHGYTF. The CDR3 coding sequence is TGTGCCTGGAGTGTATCCCGACAGGGGCATGGCTACACCTTC.

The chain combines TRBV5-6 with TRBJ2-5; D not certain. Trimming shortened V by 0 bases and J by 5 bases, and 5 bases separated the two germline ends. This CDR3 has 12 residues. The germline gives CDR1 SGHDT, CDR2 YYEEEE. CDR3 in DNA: TGTGCCAGCAGCTTGGGGGCGGAGACCCAGTACTTC. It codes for CASSLGAETQYF. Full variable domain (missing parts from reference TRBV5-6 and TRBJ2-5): DAGVTQSPTHLIKTRGQQVTLRCSPKSGHDTVSWYQQALGQGPQFIFQYYEEEERQRGNFPDRFSGHQFPNYSSELNVNALLLGDSALYLCASSLGAETQYFGPGTRLLVL.

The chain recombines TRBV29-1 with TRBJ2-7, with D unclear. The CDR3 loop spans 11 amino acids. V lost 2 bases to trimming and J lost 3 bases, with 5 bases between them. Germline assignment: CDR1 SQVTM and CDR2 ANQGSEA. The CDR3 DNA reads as TGCAGCGTTGAATGGGGCTACGAGCAGTACTTC. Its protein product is CSVEWGYEQYF.

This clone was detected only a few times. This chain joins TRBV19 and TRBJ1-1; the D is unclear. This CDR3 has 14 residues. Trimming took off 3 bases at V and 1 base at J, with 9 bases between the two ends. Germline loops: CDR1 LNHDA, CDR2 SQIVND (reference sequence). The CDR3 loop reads CASSIPRENTEAFF. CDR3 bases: TGTGCCAGTAGTATTCCTCGGGAGAACACTGAAGCTTTCTTT.

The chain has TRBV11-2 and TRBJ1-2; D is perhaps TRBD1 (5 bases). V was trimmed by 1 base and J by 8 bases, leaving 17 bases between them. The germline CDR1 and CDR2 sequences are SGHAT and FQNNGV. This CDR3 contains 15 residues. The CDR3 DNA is TGTGCCAGCAGCTTAGCTGGGGGAAGAGGATTGGGCTACACCTTC. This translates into CASSLAGGRGLGYTF.

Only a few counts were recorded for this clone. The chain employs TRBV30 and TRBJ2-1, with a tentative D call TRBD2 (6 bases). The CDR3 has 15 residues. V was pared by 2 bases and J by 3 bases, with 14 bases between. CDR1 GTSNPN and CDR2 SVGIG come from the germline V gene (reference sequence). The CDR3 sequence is CAWSPLAEGYNEQFF. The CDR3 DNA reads TGTGCCTGGAGTCCCTTAGCGGAGGGCTACAATGAGCAGTTCTTC.

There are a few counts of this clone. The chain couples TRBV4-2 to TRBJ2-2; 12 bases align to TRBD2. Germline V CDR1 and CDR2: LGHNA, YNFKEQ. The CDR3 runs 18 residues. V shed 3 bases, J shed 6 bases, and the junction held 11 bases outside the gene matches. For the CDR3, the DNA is TGTGCCAGCAGCCACGGTAAACTAGCGGGGGGACCTCCCGGGGAGCTGTTTTTT. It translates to CASSHGKLAGGPPGELFF.